This T cell receptor (beta chain) was documented in a study of T cell responses to AZD1222 COVID-19 vaccine. Study-level points and caveats: Reportedly, nearly half of unique spike TCRs recognized epitopes outside B.1.351/B.1.1.7 mutations. Vaccine-associated CD4 TCRs spanned spike, dominant at 160-218 and 743-854.

Only in-frame clones appear in the TCRdb table, and some are missing; sequencing was by immunoSEQ multiplex PCR. The repertoire holds around 77,000 clones, with 86% as singletons. The CDR3 is 13 residues long. Trimming took 4 bases from V and 2 from J, leaving 8 bases between them. Germline V gene lookup returns CDR1 SGHRS and CDR2 YFSETQ. As for this clone: Its matching antigen is unknown.

The specimen was peripheral blood, collected on day 0 of AZD1222 vaccination. The TCR sequence derives from an adult in good health. The V and J genes are TRBV5-1 and TRBJ2-3, with a possible D match to TRBD1 (5 bases). CDR3 in DNA: TGCGCCAGCAGCGACAGCCTCACAGATACGCAGTATTTT. Translated: CASSDSLTDTQYF.